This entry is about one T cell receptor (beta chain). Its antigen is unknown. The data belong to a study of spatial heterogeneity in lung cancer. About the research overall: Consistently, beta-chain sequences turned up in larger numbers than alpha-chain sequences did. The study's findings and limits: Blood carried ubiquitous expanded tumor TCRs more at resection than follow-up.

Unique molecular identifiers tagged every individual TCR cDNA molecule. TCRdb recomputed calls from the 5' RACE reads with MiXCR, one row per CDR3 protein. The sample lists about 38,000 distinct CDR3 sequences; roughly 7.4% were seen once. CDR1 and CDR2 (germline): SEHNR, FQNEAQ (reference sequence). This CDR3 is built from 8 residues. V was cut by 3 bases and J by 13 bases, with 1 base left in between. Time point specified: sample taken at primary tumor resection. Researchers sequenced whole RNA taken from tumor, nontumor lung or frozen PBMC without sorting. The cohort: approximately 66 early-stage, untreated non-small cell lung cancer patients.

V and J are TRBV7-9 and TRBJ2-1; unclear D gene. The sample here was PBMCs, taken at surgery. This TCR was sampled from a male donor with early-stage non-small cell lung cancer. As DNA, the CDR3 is TGTGCCAGCAGCTTTCAGTTCTTC. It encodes CASSFQFF.